Listed below are T cell receptor beta chains from one sample, sequenced in a study of T cells in Graves' hyperthyroidism and ophthalmopathy. TCRdb fed the multiplex PCR reads into MiXCR, producing one record per CDR3 protein. Of almost 600,000 distinct CDR3 sequences in the sample, 40% to 55% were seen once. Sequences were obtained from peripheral blood or thyroid tissue (not recorded which). The receptors were gathered from a woman aged 18-29 years with Graves' hyperthyroidism. Each CDR3 is given with its conserved first and last residue. The order of the fields is J gene, clone size, V gene, D gene, CDR3 protein, CDR3 DNA. D genes are given only for firm matches. A clone size is listed for some rows: how often the clone was seen (once, few, many), or a class if it is expanded.

TRBJ2-1,-,TRBV2,TRBD2,CASSEAGLAGALTHNEQFF,TGTGCCAGCAGTGAAGCAGGTCTAGCGGGAGCCCTCACCCACAATGAGCAGTTCTTC
TRBJ2-3,few,TRBV19,TRBD1,CASSMGQGADTQYF,TGTGCCAGTAGTATGGGACAGGGGGCAGATACGCAGTATTTT
TRBJ2-1,-,TRBV24-1,TRBD2,CATSDRLADREGEQFF,TGTGCCACCAGTGACCGACTAGCGGACCGGGAGGGTGAGCAGTTCTTC
TRBJ2-3,-,TRBV24-1,TRBD2,CATSRPSGSYEQYF,TGTGCCACCAGTAGGCCTAGCGGGAGTTATGAGCAGTATTTT
TRBJ2-3,-,TRBV10-3,TRBD2,CAIKGLAGAQGGTDTQYF,TGTGCCATCAAGGGACTAGCGGGAGCCCAAGGGGGCACAGATACGCAGTATTTT
TRBJ2-7,many,TRBV20-1,TRBD2,CSASILAGAYEQYF,TGCAGTGCTAGTATTTTAGCGGGAGCCTACGAGCAGTACTTC
TRBJ2-7,many,TRBV20-1,-,CSARILRDSYEQYF,TGCAGTGCTAGAATACTGCGGGACTCCTACGAGCAGTACTTC
TRBJ1-1,many,TRBV20-1,-,CSASGGFLGNTEAFF,TGCAGTGCTAGTGGGGGTTTTCTCGGAAACACTGAAGCTTTCTTT
TRBJ2-7,many,TRBV5-1,-,CASSLWGGPSTNEQYF,TGCGCCAGCAGCTTGTGGGGCGGACCGTCGACCAACGAGCAGTACTTC
TRBJ1-5,-,TRBV11-2,-,CASSAWSSEETQHF,TGTGCCAGCAGCGCCTGGTCCTCCGAAGAGACCCAGCATTTT
TRBJ2-7,many,TRBV20-1,-,CSARDFLSYEQYF,TGCAGTGCTAGGGACTTCCTCTCCTACGAGCAGTACTTC
TRBJ2-7,many,TRBV4-3,-,CASSQDRPGGYEQYF,TGCGCCAGCAGCCAAGATCGCCCAGGGGGGTACGAGCAGTACTTC
TRBJ2-5,few,TRBV7-2,-,CASSLSAGPETQYF,TGTGCCAGCAGCTTATCGGCGGGACCAGAGACCCAGTACTTC
TRBJ2-5,-,TRBV2,-,CASRAGLAAQETQYF,TGTGCCAGCAGAGCTGGATTAGCGGCCCAAGAGACCCAGTACTTC
TRBJ1-6,-,TRBV2,-,CASSEYREGSPLHF,TGTGCCAGCAGTGAATATCGGGAGGGCTCCCCCCTCCACTTT
TRBJ1-1,once,TRBV29-1,-,CSADRGGIGTEAFF,TGCAGCGCAGACCGCGGGGGGATCGGGACTGAAGCTTTCTTT
TRBJ2-5,few,TRBV12-3/TRBV12-4,-,CASSQEPAPQGTQYF,TGTGCCAGCAGTCAAGAACCGGCCCCTCAAGGGACCCAGTACTTC
TRBJ2-7,many,TRBV2,-,CASSGGTYLPEQYF,TGTGCCAGCAGTGGAGGGACGTACCTCCCCGAGCAGTACTTC
TRBJ2-2,-,TRBV15,TRBD2,CATMTSGFTGELFF,TGTGCCACCATGACTAGCGGGTTTACCGGGGAGCTGTTTTTT
TRBJ2-1,-,TRBV29-1,-,CSVEGLHNEQFF,TGCAGCGTTGAAGGATTGCACAATGAGCAGTTCTTC
TRBJ2-7,many,TRBV19,TRBD2,CASSRGLAKDEQYF,TGTGCCAGTAGTAGGGGACTAGCGAAGGACGAGCAGTACTTC
TRBJ1-1,-,TRBV12-3/TRBV12-4,-,CASRPNAGSEAFF,TGTGCCAGCAGGCCCAACGCGGGGAGTGAAGCTTTCTTT
TRBJ2-3,-,TRBV9,-,CASSVVAGQTTDTQYF,TGTGCCAGCAGCGTGGTGGCGGGACAGACCACAGATACGCAGTATTTT
TRBJ2-2,few,TRBV6-5,-,CASSPTRGELFF,TGTGCCAGCAGTCCGACGCGAGGGGAGCTGTTTTTT
TRBJ1-1,once,TRBV9,-,CASSVGRGTEAFF,TGTGCCAGCAGCGTAGGAAGGGGCACTGAAGCTTTCTTT
TRBJ1-2,many,TRBV12-3/TRBV12-4,-,CASSLRGYYGYTF,TGTGCCAGCAGTTTACGGGGATACTATGGCTACACCTTC
TRBJ1-1,many,TRBV29-1,-,CSAIREFLGAEAFF,TGCAGCGCTATAAGGGAGTTTTTGGGGGCTGAAGCTTTCTTT
TRBJ1-5,-,TRBV29-1,-,CSSPETDQPQHF,TGCAGCTCACCCGAGACCGATCAGCCCCAGCATTTT
TRBJ2-7,-,TRBV18,-,CASSPRGLAESHEQYF,TGTGCCAGCTCACCACGCGGGCTAGCCGAGTCCCACGAGCAGTACTTC
TRBJ1-4,-,TRBV12-3/TRBV12-4,TRBD1,CASSLEQGVANEKLFF,TGTGCCAGCAGTTTAGAACAGGGGGTGGCTAATGAAAAACTGTTTTTT
TRBJ2-7,many,TRBV7-9,-,CASSRSDQYEQYF,TGTGCCAGCAGCCGTTCGGACCAATACGAGCAGTACTTC
TRBJ1-6,-,TRBV11-2,-,CASSPPPWDGYNSPLHF,TGTGCCAGCAGCCCCCCTCCCTGGGACGGGTATAATTCACCCCTCCACTTT
TRBJ1-1,-,TRBV7-9,-,CASSPAEAAGAFF,TGTGCCAGCAGCCCAGCGGAGGCGGCCGGAGCTTTCTTT
TRBJ2-7,many,TRBV6-2/TRBV6-3,-,CASSYPPTELPSYEQYF,TGTGCCAGCAGTTACCCCCCGACAGAGCTTCCCTCCTACGAGCAGTACTTC
TRBJ2-5,-,TRBV14,-,CATTDEDSRGGTRTQYF,TGTGCCACCACCGATGAGGACAGCCGAGGAGGCACCAGGACCCAGTACTTC
TRBJ2-5,many,TRBV20-1,-,CSAIPGRLETQYF,TGCAGTGCTATTCCCGGGAGACTAGAGACCCAGTACTTC
TRBJ2-4,-,TRBV2,TRBD1,CASRETGTSGNIQYF,TGTGCCAGCAGGGAGACAGGGACCTCCGGAAACATTCAGTACTTC
TRBJ2-6,-,TRBV19,TRBD1,CASSKTGATEAF,TGTGCCAGTAGTAAGACAGGGGCCACTGAAGCTTTC
TRBJ2-3,-,TRBV20-1,-,CSARVPISTDTQYF,TGCAGTGCTAGAGTTCCCATTAGCACAGATACGCAGTATTTT
TRBJ1-2,-,TRBV19,TRBD1,CASRRTGTGGDYGYTF,TGTGCCAGTAGACGTACCGGGACAGGGGGCGACTATGGCTACACCTTC
TRBJ2-5,many,TRBV3-1,TRBD2,CASSRGLAGGETQYF,TGTGCCAGCAGCCGGGGACTAGCGGGAGGAGAGACCCAGTACTTC
TRBJ2-4,-,TRBV10-3,-,CAISLGGSKNIQYF,TGTGCCATCAGTCTAGGAGGTTCCAAAAACATTCAGTACTTC
TRBJ1-1,many,TRBV5-4,-,CASSLVLGGTEAFF,TGTGCCAGCAGCTTGGTGCTGGGGGGCACTGAAGCTTTCTTT
TRBJ2-7,once,TRBV11-2,-,CASALGGGPSYEQYF,TGTGCCAGCGCTCTCGGGGGAGGACCGTCCTACGAGCAGTACTTC
TRBJ2-5,-,TRBV29-1,TRBD1,CSVPPGQGKTQYF,TGCAGCGTTCCACCGGGACAGGGAAAGACCCAGTACTTC
TRBJ1-2,-,TRBV7-9,TRBD1,CASSQRHGIGTGGDGNYGYTF,TGTGCCAGCAGCCAACGACATGGAATCGGGACAGGGGGCGACGGTAACTATGGCTACACCTTC
TRBJ2-7,-,TRBV7-6,-,CASSSKTGEEKQYF,TGTGCCAGCAGCTCCAAAACAGGGGAGGAAAAGCAGTACTTC
TRBJ2-5,many,TRBV6-5,TRBD2,CASSHTSGAQYF,TGTGCCAGCAGTCACACTAGCGGGGCCCAGTACTTC
TRBJ2-1,-,TRBV7-9,-,CASSFSGPTYNEQFF,TGTGCCAGCAGCTTCAGCGGGCCCACCTACAATGAGCAGTTCTTC
TRBJ2-5,many,TRBV24-1,-,CATSETDPEGETQYF,TGTGCCACCAGTGAAACCGACCCGGAGGGGGAGACCCAGTACTTC
TRBJ2-7,many,TRBV7-9,TRBD2,CASSPQRERFEQYF,TGTGCCAGCAGCCCGCAGCGGGAGAGGTTCGAGCAGTACTTC
TRBJ2-7,-,TRBV10-1,TRBD2,CASSTGTSGSEAYEQYF,TGCGCCAGCAGTACCGGGACTAGCGGGAGTGAGGCCTACGAGCAGTACTTC
TRBJ1-4,-,TRBV19,TRBD1,CASSIGTGGYEKLFF,TGTGCCAGTAGTATCGGGACAGGGGGATATGAAAAACTGTTTTTT
TRBJ2-1,-,TRBV7-3,-,CASSYSRQSVLDEQFF,TGTGCCAGCAGTTACAGTCGGCAATCCGTATTGGATGAGCAGTTCTTC
TRBJ2-2,few,TRBV4-2,TRBD2,CASSQDRASGYTGELFF,TGTGCCAGCAGCCAAGATCGGGCTAGCGGGTACACCGGGGAGCTGTTTTTT